Each of the 6 T cell receptor beta chains below was sequenced from the same sample in a study of T cells after yellow fever vaccination. TCRdb reprocessed the 5' RACE reads with MiXCR, giving one entry per CDR3 protein. In the table there are some 550,000 distinct CDR3 sequences, approximately 21% of which are singletons. This specimen was PBMCs, taken 15 days after the yellow fever booster vaccination. The receptor source for this set is a young man who received the YFV17D yellow fever vaccine.

This clonotype was seen more than once but under ten times. The chain carries TRBV4-3 and TRBJ2-3; D gene uncertain. The CDR3 has 14 amino acids. V lost 0 bases and J lost 11, with 15 bases in between. CDR1 and CDR2 (germline): LGHNA, YSLEER. CDR3 amino acids: CASSQDEVRPRQYF. DNA for the CDR3: TGCGCCAGCAGCCAAGATGAAGTCCGGCCGAGGCAGTATTTT.

This chain joins TRBV3-1 and TRBJ2-5; 7 bases align to TRBD1. From germline, CDR1 is LGHDT and CDR2 YNNKEL (reference sequence). V lost 4 bases, J lost 5 bases, and 4 bases stayed unmatched. The CDR3 contains 13 residues. The CDR3 sequence is CASSRGQFETQYF. Here the CDR3 DNA reads TGTGCCAGCAGCCGGGGACAGTTCGAGACCCAGTACTTC.

The CDR3 spells CASTRTGGKTEAFF. The CDR3 nucleotides are TGCGCCAGCACCCGAACAGGGGGAAAAACTGAAGCTTTCTTT. The gene calls are TRBV5-1 and TRBJ1-1; 8 bases match TRBD1. J gave up 5 bases and V 6 bases, and 9 bases lay outside the gene matches. CDR3 size: 14 residues. Germline V gene data show CDR1 as SGHRS and CDR2 as YFSETQ.

This chain connects TRBV29-1 to TRBJ2-7; 7 bases map to TRBD1. CDR1 and CDR2 from the germline V gene are SQVTM and ANQGSEA. The trim removed 6 bases at V and 0 bases at J, leaving 8 bases unmatched. This CDR3 comprises 14 residues. CDR3 protein: CSVGPRDSSYEQYF. The CDR3, as DNA: TGCAGCGTCGGCCCCCGGGACAGCTCCTACGAGCAGTACTTC.

The V gene is TRBV18, the J gene TRBJ2-7, with D perhaps TRBD2 (6 bases). Per germline, CDR1 KGHSH and CDR2 LQKENI. The CDR3 extends over 14 amino acids. The germline V and J ends were trimmed by 2 bases and 3 bases, with 11 bases remaining between them. This CDR3 reads CASSPIQEGYEQYF. DNA for the CDR3: TGTGCCAGCTCACCAATTCAGGAGGGCTACGAGCAGTACTTC.

Written as DNA, the CDR3 is TGTGCCAGCAGTTTAAGGCAGGGGGGGCTCCAGTACTTC. Translated: CASSLRQGGLQYF. The rearrangement uses TRBV12-3 or TRBV12-4 and TRBJ2-7; D may match TRBD1 or TRBD2 (7 bases each). The V gene lost 2 bases and the J gene lost 10 bases, with 15 bases spanning the gap. The CDR3 is 13 residues long.